Sequencing of this T cell receptor beta chain was carried out in a study of blood T cells in healthy people across ages. Then a second PCR, running roughly 7 to 11 cycles, was carried out with a sample-barcoded 5' primer and a J-beta primer mix. TCRdb re-called the 5' RACE reads through MiXCR, storing one row per CDR3 protein. The sample lists around 780,000 distinct CDR3 sequences, 45% to 70% occurring once. CDR1 is SGHTA and CDR2 is FQGNSA in the germline V gene. This CDR3 is 16 amino acids long. V lost 5 bases to trimming and J lost 7 bases; unmatched junction nucleotides: 15. The amount of total RNA extracted per sample was at least 6 micrograms.

The sequence was obtained from a man aged 35 to 55 in good health. The chain carries TRBV7-2 and TRBJ2-7; 9 bases fit TRBD2. Sequenced material: blood. The CDR3 loop is CASSPEVAGAYNEQYF. CDR3 DNA: TGTGCCAGCAGCCCCGAGGTAGCGGGAGCTTACAATGAGCAGTACTTC.